This TCR beta chain was found in a study of blood T cells in healthy people across ages. Points from the study as a whole: The diversity estimates, figures obtained from one million T cells, were considered underestimates. Strong correlation existed between TCR beta diversity and naive T cell percentage. Roughly linearly, TCR beta diversity per million T cells fell as age increased.

The CDR3 totals 13 residues. About this clonotype: Its antigen is currently unknown.

Together with a sample-barcoded 5' primer, a J-beta primer mix was included in a second PCR lasting roughly 7 to 11 cycles. One entry per CDR3 protein, called by TCRdb with MiXCR from the 5' RACE reads. The table records 350,000 to 450,000 distinct CDR3 sequences, roughly half of them present only once. This sequence joins TRBV12-3 or TRBV12-4 and TRBJ2-5; tentatively, D is TRBD1 (5 bases). TRBJ2-7 explains the end of the DNA better; the J call may be wrong. The specimen was blood. The sequence was obtained from a man in his 60s in good health. The CDR3 coding sequence is TGTGCCAGCAGTTACCCACTGGGGCCCGAGCAGTACTTC. Amino acids: CASSYPLGPEQYF.